One sample yielded the 3 T cell receptor beta chains listed below, sequenced in a study of T cells in Graves' hyperthyroidism and ophthalmopathy. The source material, RNA transcripts, was used to amplify TCR beta CDR3 regions. HTBI primers were the set used in a first-round RT-PCR of the TCR CDR3. TCRdb re-called the multiplex PCR reads with MiXCR, one entry per CDR3 protein. The repertoire consists of hundreds of thousands of distinct CDR3 sequences, with roughly 14% occurring once and the leading ten covering 20% to 25%. Sequenced input: blood. The receptor set was obtained from a woman younger than 45 with Graves' hyperthyroidism.

This clonotype has at least ten counts. The chain uses TRBV28 and TRBJ2-7, with TRBD1 as a possible D gene (6 bases). This CDR3 contains 18 residues. The V gene lost 5 bases and the J gene lost 3 bases, with 26 bases spanning the gap. CDR1 and CDR2 from the germline V gene are MDHEN and SYDVKM. The CDR3 region is CASSTTLGSGVSYYEQYF. The DNA for the CDR3 is TGTGCCAGCAGTACTACACTCGGGTCAGGGGTTTCATACTACGAGCAGTACTTC.

A remark on this clonotype: A much bigger clone sits one base away, suggesting this may be a read error. The chain joins TRBV6-2 or TRBV6-3 to TRBJ2-3; 10 nucleotides line up with TRBD2. J gave up 2 bases and V 6 bases, and 5 bases lay outside the gene matches. CDR3 length: 15 amino acids. CDR1 and CDR2 from the germline V gene are MNHEY and SVGEGT. CDR3 amino acids: CASSRAGGPTDTQYF. The DNA for the CDR3 is TGTGCCAGCAGCCGAGCGGGAGGGCCCACAGATACGCAGTATTTT.

At least ten counts were recorded for this clonotype. The gene calls are TRBV12-3 or TRBV12-4 and TRBJ1-1; D remains unclear. The CDR3 totals 14 residues. V gave up 0 bases and J gave up 6 bases, with 11 bases separating them. In DNA, the CDR3 is TGTGCCAGCAGTTTAGCGAGAGGTTGGGCTGAAGCTTTCTTT. It specifies CASSLARGWAEAFF.